Listed below are T cell receptor beta chains from one sample, sequenced in a study of blood T cell repertoires in COVID-19. Method: immunoSEQ multiplex PCR; TCRdb's copy keeps in-frame clones and lacks some. The sample yields roughly 380,000 clones, approximately 89% seen once. The specimen was peripheral blood. Receptor source: a woman aged 60 to 75 with COVID-19, enrolled during active disease. Each CDR3 is given with its conserved first and last residue. A D gene is named only where the DNA matches it firmly. Clone size is given for some rows only: seen once, a few or many times, or a class if the clone is expanded.

TRBJ2-5,14,.,TRBV9,.,CASSVGGSQETQYF,TGTGCCAGCAGCGTAGGCGGCAGCCAAGAGACCCAGTACTTC
TRBJ2-3,14,.,TRBV7-7,TRBD2,CASSLAGGTDTQYF,TGTGCTAGCAGCCTAGCGGGGGGGACAGATACGCAGTATTTT
TRBJ2-4,15,.,TRBV19,TRBD1,CASSNLQGAWDIQYF,TGTGCCAGTAGCAACCTTCAGGGGGCTTGGGACATTCAGTACTTC
TRBJ1-5,15,.,TRBV7-2,.,CASSPRALSNQPQHF,TGTGCCAGCAGCCCGAGGGCCCTTAGCAATCAGCCCCAGCATTTT
TRBJ1-5,17,.,TRBV28,.,CASKGNRAKYSNQPQHF,TGTGCCAGCAAAGGAAACAGGGCGAAATATAGCAATCAGCCCCAGCATTTT
TRBJ2-1,11,.,TRBV7-2,.,CASSLHNEQFF,TGTGCCAGCAGCCTCCACAATGAGCAGTTCTTC
TRBJ2-7,15,.,TRBV5-6,TRBD2,CASSMGLAGSYEQYF,TGTGCCAGCAGCATGGGACTAGCGGGCTCCTACGAGCAGTACTTC
TRBJ2-2,14,.,TRBV7-3,.,CASSLQGRAGELFF,TGTGCCAGCAGCTTGCAGGGGCGGGCCGGGGAGCTGTTTTTT
TRBJ2-3,18,.,TRBV6-2/TRBV6-3,TRBD2,CASSPTHGWRGDRDTQYF,TGTGCCAGCAGTCCGACCCACGGGTGGCGGGGGGATAGGGATACGCAGTATTTT
TRBJ1-2,14,.,TRBV4-1,.,CASSRGVSNYGYTF,TGCGCCAGCAGCCGGGGGGTTTCTAACTATGGCTACACCTTC
TRBJ1-5,15,once,TRBV11-2,TRBD1,CASSPGTGGIQPQHF,TGTGCCAGCAGCCCGGGGACAGGGGGGATTCAGCCCCAGCATTTT
TRBJ2-2,17,.,TRBV18,TRBD1,CASSPALGQGNTGELFF,TGTGCCAGCTCACCTGCGTTGGGACAGGGGAACACCGGGGAGCTGTTTTTT
TRBJ1-6,16,.,TRBV11-2,.,CASSLSGSSYNSPLHF,TGTGCCAGCAGCTTAAGTGGGAGCTCCTATAATTCACCCCTCCACTTT
TRBJ1-5,15,.,TRBV6-5,TRBD1,CASNPGQGAFQPQHF,TGTGCCAGCAACCCCGGACAGGGGGCGTTTCAGCCCCAGCATTTT
TRBJ1-1,15,.,TRBV5-4,TRBD1,CASSHPGQAYTEAFF,TGTGCCAGCAGTCATCCAGGACAGGCCTACACTGAAGCTTTCTTT
TRBJ1-3,17,.,TRBV11-2,.,CASSPGGVSGSGNTIYF,TGTGCCAGCAGCCCTGGGGGCGTTTCTGGCTCTGGAAACACCATATATTTT
TRBJ2-5,16,once,TRBV9,.,CASSVGMFSGQETQYF,TGTGCCAGCAGCGTAGGAATGTTCTCAGGGCAAGAGACCCAGTACTTC
TRBJ1-2,16,.,TRBV19,TRBD1,CASSPLGTGTNYGYTF,TGTGCCAGTAGTCCTTTGGGGACAGGTACTAACTATGGCTACACCTTC
TRBJ2-7,14,.,TRBV6-5,TRBD1,CASHGTGGANEQYF,TGTGCCAGCCATGGGACAGGGGGGGCCAACGAGCAGTACTTC
TRBJ1-6,16,.,TRBV15,.,CATSRERQGMKSPLHF,TGTGCCACCAGCAGAGAAAGGCAGGGAATGAAGTCACCCCTCCACTTT
TRBJ1-3,15,.,TRBV5-1,.,CASSLGHSSGNTIYF,TGCGCCAGCAGCTTGGGACACTCCTCTGGAAACACCATATATTTT
TRBJ2-5,16,once,TRBV5-1,TRBD2,CASSRTALAGLETQYF,TGCGCCAGCAGCCGTACGGCCTTAGCGGGACTAGAGACCCAGTACTTC
TRBJ2-1,15,.,TRBV6-6,TRBD2,CASNVLQAGGGEQFF,TGTGCCAGCAACGTTCTTCAAGCCGGGGGGGGTGAGCAGTTCTTC
TRBJ1-4,13,.,TRBV2,.,CASSRAANEKLFF,TGTGCCAGCTCCAGGGCAGCGAATGAAAAACTGTTTTTT
TRBJ2-1,16,.,TRBV19,TRBD2,CASSIWVSGGGNEQFF,TGTGCCAGTAGTATTTGGGTTAGCGGGGGGGGAAATGAGCAGTTCTTC
TRBJ2-2,13,.,TRBV6-4,.,CASSGSNTGELFF,TGTGCCAGCAGCGGGTCGAACACCGGGGAGCTGTTTTTT
TRBJ2-7,15,.,TRBV5-1,.,CASSGRIGQTYEQYF,TGCGCCAGCAGCGGGCGGATAGGACAGACCTACGAGCAGTACTTC
TRBJ1-2,11,.,TRBV20-1,.,CSASSPLSYTF,TGCAGTGCTAGTTCCCCTCTTAGCTACACCTTC
TRBJ2-3,13,.,TRBV6-5,.,CASSQRSTDTQYF,TGTGCCAGCAGTCAGAGGAGCACAGATACGCAGTATTTT
TRBJ2-3,13,.,TRBV5-1,.,CASSLDVQDTQYF,TGCGCCAGCAGCTTGGATGTACAAGATACGCAGTATTTT
TRBJ1-2,15,.,TRBV11-2,.,CASTSPDRPNYGYTF,TGTGCCAGCACCTCTCCAGACAGACCCAACTATGGCTACACCTTC
TRBJ2-7,15,once,TRBV7-3,TRBD2,CASSSLAGGIYEQYF,TGTGCCAGCAGCTCATTAGCGGGGGGGATCTACGAGCAGTACTTC
TRBJ2-3,14,.,TRBV7-9,.,CASSRSSGTDTQYF,TGTGCCAGCAGCCGATCTTCGGGCACAGATACGCAGTATTTT
TRBJ1-2,13,.,TRBV11-2,.,CASSSPGGDGYTF,TGTGCCAGCAGCTCCCCGGGGGGGGATGGCTACACCTTC
TRBJ2-5,14,.,TRBV27,.,CASSFNSFPETQYF,TGTGCCAGCAGTTTCAATAGCTTCCCAGAGACCCAGTACTTC
TRBJ2-2,14,once,TRBV7-2,.,CASSPKIDSGELFF,TGTGCCAGCAGCCCAAAAATAGACTCCGGGGAGCTGTTTTTT
TRBJ1-4,15,.,TRBV19,.,CASSHQTATNEKLFF,TGTGCCAGTAGTCACCAGACAGCAACTAATGAAAAACTGTTTTTT
TRBJ1-2,12,.,TRBV10-3,.,CAISEGLYGYTF,TGTGCCATCAGTGAAGGACTTTATGGCTACACCTTC